These 18 T cell receptor beta chains were all obtained from the same sample, sequenced in a study of cytomegalovirus exposure and HLA in healthy donors. This PCR relied on a set of 60 Vbeta primers and 13 Jbeta primers. Method: immunoSEQ multiplex PCR; TCRdb's copy keeps in-frame clones and lacks some. Of approximately 100,000 clones in the sample, roughly 10% are singletons; the top ten hold 4.5% to 6.5%. The sequenced sample consisted of PBMCs. These TCRs come from a man aged 50 to 60 in good health and CMV-seropositive.

V gene TRBV4-2 combines with J gene TRBJ2-3; D remains ambiguous. The CDR3 is 13 residues long. The germline gives CDR1 LGHNA, CDR2 YNFKEQ. The V and J ends lost 1 base and 0 bases respectively, with 2 bases between them. CDR3 nucleotides: TGTGCCAGCAGCCAAGCGAGCACAGATACGCAGTATTTT. Its protein is CASSQASTDTQYF.

Regarding this clone: Additional DNA sequences in this sample encode the identical CDR3. This chain links TRBV5-1 with TRBJ2-1; 12 bases fit TRBD2. The CDR3 spans 14 residues. V was pared by 6 bases and J by 4 bases, with 2 bases of the junction left unmatched. Germline lookup yields CDR1 SGHRS and CDR2 YFSETQ. CDR3 amino acids: CASNLAGGYNEQFF. In DNA form, the CDR3 reads TGCGCCAGCAACCTAGCGGGAGGGTACAATGAGCAGTTCTTC.

V is TRBV7-9 and J is TRBJ1-1; D possibly corresponds to TRBD1 (5 bases). The CDR3 has 15 residues. V lost 1 base and J 1 base, leaving 10 bases between the germline ends. The V gene's germline CDR1 is SEHNR and CDR2 FQNEAQ (reference sequence). CDR3 in DNA: TGTGCCAGCAGCTTAGAGGGGATATGGAACACTGAAGCTTTCTTT. Translation: CASSLEGIWNTEAFF. The full variable domain, with the rest looked up from reference TRBV7-9 and TRBJ1-1, is DTGVSQNPRHKITKRGQNVTFRCDPISEHNRLYWYRQTLGQGPEFLTYFQNEAQLEKSRLLSDRFSAERPKGSFSTLEIQRTEQGDSAMYLCASSLEGIWNTEAFFGQGTRLTVV.

There are a few counts of this clone. The rearrangement links TRBV27 to TRBJ1-2; 8 bases fit TRBD1. The CDR3 is made up of 16 amino acids. Germline assignment: CDR1 MNHEY and CDR2 SMNVEV (reference sequence). The junction had 14 bases not matched to a gene; V was cut back by 3 bases and J by 8 bases. Here the CDR3 reads CASSLQQTTGALGYTF. The CDR3 DNA is TGTGCCAGCAGTTTGCAACAGACGACAGGGGCCCTCGGCTACACCTTC.

V is TRBV28 and J is TRBJ1-4, with 7 bases fitting TRBD1. From germline, CDR1 is MDHEN and CDR2 SYDVKM. V shed 5 bases, J shed 4 bases, and the junction held 7 bases outside the gene matches. CDR3 length: 15 residues. CDR3 in amino acids: CASSLGTVFNEKLFF. The CDR3 nucleotides read TGTGCCAGCAGTCTGGGGACAGTGTTTAATGAAAAACTGTTTTTT.

This clone was seen a few times. J is TRBJ1-5 and V is TRBV6-5; D is possibly TRBD1 (5 bases). V lost 5 bases to trimming and J lost 3 bases, with 14 bases between them. There are 15 residues in the CDR3. In germline, CDR1 is MNHEY, CDR2 SVGAGI. As DNA, the CDR3 is TGTGCCAGCAGTGTTGACAGAGCTTCCAATCAGCCCCAGCATTTT. Translation: CASSVDRASNQPQHF.

There are a few counts of this clone. The CDR3, as DNA: TGTGCCAGTCTCATAGGCGCCAAGACCCCAGCCCTTAGCTTCTATGGCTACACCTTC. Residues: CASLIGAKTPALSFYGYTF. V and J are TRBV2 and TRBJ1-2; D is unresolved. Per the germline V gene, CDR1 is SNHLY and CDR2 is FYNNEI. The CDR3 runs 19 residues. Trimming took off 9 bases at V and 4 bases at J, with 33 bases between the two ends.

This chain uses TRBV6-1 with TRBJ2-5; D remains ambiguous. The CDR3 extends over 11 amino acids. V dropped 6 bases and J dropped 4 bases, with 6 bases sitting between them. CDR1 MNHNS and CDR2 SASEGT come from the germline V gene. This CDR3 reads CASSRLETQYF. CDR3 nucleotides: TGTGCCAGCAGCCGGTTAGAGACCCAGTACTTC.

This clone was detected a few times. The V call is TRBV4-3, the J call TRBJ1-4; a possible D gene is TRBD1 (5 bases). Deletions cut 1 base from V and 6 bases from J, with 12 bases between. This CDR3 is 15 amino acids long. From germline, CDR1 is LGHNA and CDR2 YSLEER. The CDR3 nucleotides read TGCGCCAGCAGCCAAGGACGCGCAGGGTATGAAAAACTGTTTTTT. Translated, it gives CASSQGRAGYEKLFF.

CDR3 nucleotides: TGTGCCAGCAGCCCCGGGAGTTACGTCACGGAGACCCAGTACTTC. This translates into CASSPGSYVTETQYF. The chain uses TRBV7-9 and TRBJ2-5, with D possibly TRBD2 on 6 matching bases. Between the trimmed V and J ends, which lost 5 bases and 5 bases, there was a span of 18 bases. CDR3 length: 15 residues. Germline lookup yields CDR1 SEHNR and CDR2 FQNEAQ (reference sequence).

A few counts support this clone. The gene calls are TRBV27 and TRBJ1-4, with a possible D match to TRBD1 (5 bases). The V and J ends lost 6 bases and 8 bases respectively, with 13 bases between them. The CDR3 contains 13 residues. Germline lookup yields CDR1 MNHEY and CDR2 SMNVEV (reference sequence). This CDR3 reads CASRKDIGEKLFF. Here the CDR3 DNA reads TGTGCCAGCAGGAAGGACATTGGAGAAAAACTGTTTTTT.

This chain uses TRBV10-3 with TRBJ2-7, with TRBD1 as a possible D gene (5 bases). This CDR3 region has 14 residues. Germline CDR1 ENHRY, CDR2 SYGVKD. V was trimmed by 3 bases and J by 3 bases, leaving 12 bases between them. Written as DNA, the CDR3 is TGTGCCATCAGTGAAGCGACAGCTTACTACGAGCAGTACTTC. Translating it yields CAISEATAYYEQYF.

CDR3 loop: CASLPRDRHQETQYF. The CDR3 DNA reads as TGTGCCAGCCTCCCCCGGGACAGGCACCAAGAGACCCAGTACTTC. This chain joins TRBV28 and TRBJ2-5; 8 positions match TRBD1. With 8 bases clipped from V and 0 bases from J, the junction kept 8 bases outside the gene matches. This CDR3 comprises 15 residues. Per germline, CDR1 MDHEN and CDR2 SYDVKM.

This clone was recorded a few times. The chain uses TRBV5-1 and TRBJ2-7; 8 nucleotides line up with TRBD1. Germline V gene data show CDR1 as SGHRS and CDR2 as YFSETQ. Trimming removed 4 bases from V and 3 bases from J; junction bases left unmatched: 3. The CDR3 has 13 residues. The CDR3, as DNA: TGCGCCAGCAGCCGGACAGGGAACTACGAGCAGTACTTC. This sequence encodes CASSRTGNYEQYF.

The chain has TRBV6-6 and TRBJ1-1; TRBD1 might be the D (5 bases). Germline V gene lookup returns CDR1 MNHNY and CDR2 SVGAGI (reference sequence). V was cut by 5 bases and J by 0 bases, with 10 bases left in between. This CDR3 spans 14 amino acids. This CDR3 reads CASSQRQMNTEAFF. The CDR3 bases are TGTGCCAGCAGTCAGCGACAGATGAACACTGAAGCTTTCTTT.

The rearrangement links TRBV2 to TRBJ1-2; D not resolved. There are 16 residues in the CDR3. V was pared by 1 base and J by 5 bases, with 17 bases between. Germline lookup yields CDR1 SNHLY and CDR2 FYNNEI. CDR3 in amino acids: CASSEGVGSASYGYTF. The CDR3 nucleotides are TGTGCCAGCAGTGAAGGGGTAGGGAGTGCTAGTTATGGCTACACCTTC.

Only a few counts were recorded for this clone. Other DNA sequences in the sample encode the same CDR3. The J gene is TRBJ1-1, the V gene TRBV19; 9 nucleotides line up with TRBD1. J was trimmed by 0 bases and V by 5 bases; bases with no gene match: 7. Per the germline V gene, CDR1 is LNHDA and CDR2 is SQIVND (reference sequence). This CDR3 has 16 amino acids. CDR3 DNA sequence: TGTGCCAGTAGTCCCCGACAGGGGGGCTTGAACACTGAAGCTTTCTTT. Residues: CASSPRQGGLNTEAFF.

This clone was seen a handful of times. This chain joins TRBV5-1 and TRBJ2-1; TRBD1 is a possible D gene (5 bases). The CDR3 has 15 amino acids. CDR1 is SGHRS and CDR2 is YFSETQ in the germline V gene. V lost 1 base to trimming and J lost 1 base, with 9 bases between them. The CDR3 is CASSLRQGSYNEQFF. The CDR3 nucleotides read TGCGCCAGCAGCTTGAGGCAGGGTTCCTACAATGAGCAGTTCTTC.